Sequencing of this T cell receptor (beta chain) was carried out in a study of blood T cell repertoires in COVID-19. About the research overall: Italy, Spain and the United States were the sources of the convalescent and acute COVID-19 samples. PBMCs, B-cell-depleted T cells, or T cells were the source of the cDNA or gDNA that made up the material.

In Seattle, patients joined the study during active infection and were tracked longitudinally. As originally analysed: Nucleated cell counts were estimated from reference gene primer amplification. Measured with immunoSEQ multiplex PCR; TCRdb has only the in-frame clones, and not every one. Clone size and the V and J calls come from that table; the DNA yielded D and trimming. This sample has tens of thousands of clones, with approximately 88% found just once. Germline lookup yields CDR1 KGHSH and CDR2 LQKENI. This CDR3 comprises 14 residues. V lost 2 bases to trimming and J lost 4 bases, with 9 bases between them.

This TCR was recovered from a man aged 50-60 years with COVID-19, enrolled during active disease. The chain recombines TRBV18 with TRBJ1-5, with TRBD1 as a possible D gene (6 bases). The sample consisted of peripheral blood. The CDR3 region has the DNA TGTGCCAGCTCACCAGGACAGAGTAATCAGCCCCAGCATTTT. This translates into CASSPGQSNQPQHF. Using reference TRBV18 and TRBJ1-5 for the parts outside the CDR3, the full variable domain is NAGVMQNPRHLVRRRGQEARLRCSPMKGHSHVYWYRQLPEEGLKFMVYLQKENIIDESGMPKERFSAEFPKEGPSILRIQQVVRGDSAAYFCASSPGQSNQPQHFGDGTRLSIL.